This is a list of T cell receptor beta chains from one sample in a study of blood T cell repertoires in COVID-19. Generated by immunoSEQ multiplex PCR, the TCRdb table keeps only in-frame clones and is missing some. The data contain about 77,000 clones, roughly 90% of them singletons. Specimen: peripheral blood. The receptor set was obtained from a woman older than 75 with active or convalescent COVID-19. CDR3s include the opening cysteine and the closing phenylalanine or tryptophan. D genes are given only for firm matches. The size field is filled for only some rows; it gives once, few, many or a size class.

TRBV6-5	TRBJ2-2	TRBD2	few	CASSSGGPGELFF	TGTGCCAGCAGTTCGGGAGGGCCCGGGGAGCTGTTTTTT
TRBV10-3	TRBJ1-1	.	.	CAISESPRNTEAFF	TGTGCCATCAGTGAGTCCCCCAGGAACACTGAAGCTTTCTTT
TRBV25-1	TRBJ2-1	.	.	CASQASGKQFF	TGTGCCAGCCAGGCCTCGGGGAAGCAGTTCTTC
TRBV2	TRBJ2-7	TRBD2	.	CASSEWREGSGGLPPGQYF	TGTGCCAGCAGTGAATGGCGCGAGGGGAGCGGGGGGCTCCCTCCGGGGCAGTACTTC
TRBV23-1	TRBJ1-1	TRBD1	.	CASLRQGAVRKTEAFF	TGCGCCAGCCTCCGACAGGGGGCCGTTCGAAAAACTGAAGCTTTCTTT
TRBV7-3	TRBJ2-1	.	.	CASSSGINEQFF	TGTGCCAGCAGCTCAGGGATCAATGAGCAGTTCTTC
TRBV4-1	TRBJ2-5	.	.	CASSPGGQETQYF	TGCGCCAGCAGCCCCGGAGGGCAAGAGACCCAGTACTTC
TRBV3-1/TRBV3-2	TRBJ2-5	.	.	CASSPGDYQETQYF	TGTGCCAGCAGCCCTGGGGACTACCAAGAGACCCAGTACTTC
TRBV6-5	TRBJ1-2	.	.	CASRMDRQYGYTF	TGTGCCAGCAGGATGGACAGACAATATGGCTACACCTTC
TRBV7-2	TRBJ2-3	TRBD2	.	CASSLQSGGRTDTQYF	TGTGCCAGCAGCTTACAAAGCGGGGGCCGCACAGATACGCAGTATTTT
TRBV29-1	TRBJ1-1	.	.	CSTSGQWDTEAFF	TGCAGCACTTCAGGCCAATGGGACACTGAAGCTTTCTTT
TRBV12-3/TRBV12-4	TRBJ2-4	.	.	CASKQGAKNIQYF	TGTGCCAGCAAACAGGGCGCCAAAAACATTCAGTACTTC
TRBV29-1	TRBJ2-3	.	.	CSVEAGATDTQYF	TGCAGCGTTGAGGCGGGGGCCACAGATACGCAGTATTTT
TRBV27	TRBJ1-4	.	.	CASTPRGGGTNEKLFF	TGTGCCAGCACCCCCCGGGGAGGGGGGACTAATGAAAAACTGTTTTTT
TRBV28	TRBJ1-1	.	.	CASRAGGGNTEAFF	TGTGCCAGCAGAGCGGGCGGCGGGAACACTGAAGCTTTCTTT
TRBV18	TRBJ2-5	TRBD2	once	CASSPRLAGGQETQYF	TGTGCCAGCTCACCGCGACTAGCGGGGGGGCAAGAGACCCAGTACTTC
TRBV2	TRBJ1-2	.	.	CASDRGRGGYTF	TGTGCCAGCGACCGGGGGAGGGGTGGCTACACCTTC
TRBV9	TRBJ1-4	.	.	CASSVVSGDPTNEKLFF	TGTGCCAGCAGCGTAGTCTCGGGGGATCCAACTAATGAAAAACTGTTTTTT
TRBV7-4	TRBJ2-3	.	.	CASSGLLRGRTDTQYF	TGTGCCAGCAGCGGTCTATTGCGGGGGCGCACAGATACGCAGTATTTT
TRBV24-1	TRBJ2-5	TRBD1	.	CATSELQGAYQETQYF	TGTGCCACCAGTGAATTACAGGGGGCCTACCAAGAGACCCAGTACTTC
TRBV30	TRBJ2-3	.	.	CAWNRFGGADTQYF	TGTGCCTGGAACCGTTTTGGAGGCGCAGATACGCAGTATTTT
TRBV6-5	TRBJ1-1	.	.	CASKGAGNTEAFF	TGTGCCAGCAAAGGGGCAGGGAACACTGAAGCTTTCTTT
TRBV6-5	TRBJ1-3	.	.	CASSSSITFSGNTIYF	TGTGCCAGCAGTTCTTCTATAACCTTCTCTGGAAACACCATATATTTT
TRBV20-1	TRBJ1-2	TRBD1	.	CSASRQGDGGYTF	TGCAGTGCTAGTAGACAGGGTGATGGCGGCTACACCTTC
TRBV10-3	TRBJ1-2	TRBD1	.	CAISERPGTADGYTF	TGTGCCATCAGTGAACGACCTGGGACAGCCGATGGCTACACCTTC
TRBV9	TRBJ2-2	.	once	CASSVAQGGTGELFF	TGTGCCAGCAGCGTAGCCCAGGGGGGCACCGGGGAGCTGTTTTTT
TRBV19	TRBJ1-1	.	.	CASSPLQGRGTEAFF	TGTGCCAGTAGTCCCTTACAGGGACGGGGAACTGAAGCTTTCTTT
TRBV7-8	TRBJ2-7	TRBD1	.	CASSSTGVTYEQYF	TGTGCCAGCAGCTCGACAGGGGTTACCTACGAGCAGTACTTC